The TCR beta chain under discussion was sequenced for a study of T cell responses to AZD1222 COVID-19 vaccine. The study, taken as a whole, reports: Spike-specific TCR depth and breadth grew after two AZD1222 doses.

Turning to this clone: The target antigen is unknown.

The V and J ends lost 2 bases and 7 bases respectively, with 18 bases between them. CDR1 is SGHAT and CDR2 is FQDESV in the germline V gene (reference sequence). This CDR3 region has 16 residues. Using immunoSEQ multiplex PCR, the repertoire was profiled, and TCRdb retains in-frame clones only, with some absent. The sample lists 85,000 to 130,000 clones, around nine tenths occurring once. The sequence was obtained from an adult in good health. The material was peripheral blood, obtained on day 0 of AZD1222 vaccination. The genes are TRBV11-1 and TRBJ2-1, with D possibly being TRBD1 (6 bases). The CDR3 spells CASSLPGQGARNEQFF. The CDR3 region has the DNA TGTGCCAGCAGCTTACCGGGACAAGGGGCGCGGAATGAGCAGTTCTTC.